This T cell receptor (beta chain) was identified in a study of blood T cell repertoires in COVID-19. Background on the study: Italy, Spain and the United States were the sources of the convalescent and acute COVID-19 samples. PBMCs, B-cell-depleted T cells, or T cells provided the cDNA or gDNA that made up the material.

In the original analysis: For nucleated cells, counts were estimated from reference gene primer amplification. Only in-frame clones appear in the TCRdb table, and some are missing; sequencing was by immunoSEQ multiplex PCR. Clone size and V and J calls were adopted from that table, with D and trimming inferred from the DNA. The sample shows roughly 290,000 clones, 65% to 85% of them seen only once. Unmatched junction bases numbered 11, after V lost 10 bases and J lost 0 bases. The CDR3 sequence is 16 residues long. Germline CDR1 reads ENHRY; CDR2 reads SYGVKD. The sequencing sample was made of peripheral blood. This receptor was identified in a person aged 65-85 years with COVID-19, enrolled during active disease. The chain employs TRBV10-3 and TRBJ2-2; 7 nucleotides line up with TRBD2. CDR3 in amino acids: CATKTGLSTNTGELFF. CDR3 coding DNA: TGTGCCACCAAAACGGGACTATCAACGAACACCGGGGAGCTGTTTTTT.